This T cell receptor beta chain originates from a study of T cells in women clearing cervical HPV infection. Study at large: Cases: HPV16-related CIN3 or worse on histology, 2 invasive cancers. Case blood drawn at lesion detection; control blood after infection cleared. Study-wide findings and caveats: Controls had more TRBV6-7 (approximately 0.16%) than cases (about 0.11%). Richness plus V gene abundances separated cases from controls with AUC about 0.8.

Method: immunoSEQ multiplex PCR; TCRdb's copy keeps in-frame clones and lacks some. This table lists tens of thousands of clones. With respect to this clone: The antigen is undetermined. The read halts 3 residues ahead of the CDR3 end, with the missing end drawn from the germline J gene.

Germline V lookup: CDR1 SGHTA, CDR2 FQGNSA. Between the trimmed V and J ends, which lost 3 bases and 6 bases, there was a span of 15 bases. The CDR3 consists of 15 residues. Sample: blood buffy coat. This clonotype originated in a woman between 18 and 75 years old with a cervical HPV16 infection that either progressed to CIN3+ or cleared (not recorded which). V usage is TRBV7-2 and J usage is TRBJ2-1; D is unclear. The CDR3 protein is CASSLGGPGSNEQFF. The sequenced CDR3 bases are TGTGCCAGCAGCTTGGGTGGGCCCGGATCCAATGAG.